This T cell receptor (beta chain) appears in the sequencing data of a study of response to subunit inactivated influenza vaccine (dated by TCRdb to 2017 to 2018). Regarding the research as a whole: The study used deep quantitative T cell receptor repertoire profiling to track responses to a trivalent subunit inactivated influenza vaccine. The full study reports these points: The authors suggested that each seasonal influenza vaccination may recruit only a limited number of new T cells.

Receptors were amplified or captured by RT-PCR. TCRdb records Illumina HiSeq 2500 as the sequencer. In-frame beta chains were kept once TCRdb had trimmed the public reads at Q25 with fastp and called clones with MiXCR. Duplicate CDR3 protein sequences are folded into a single record with the most common DNA and genes. This sample gives 500,000 or so distinct CDR3 sequences in total; approximately 15% of them show up just once. Less than 4% of the sample rests with the top ten. With regard to this clonotype: The clone's antigen remains unknown. No per-base quality is available; no much larger clone lies one base away.

The germline V gene (reference sequence) supplies CDR1 LGHDT and CDR2 YNNKEL. The V end loses 0 bases and the J end loses 7 bases, and a stretch of 12 bases separates them. Spanning cysteine to phenylalanine, the CDR3 consists of 14 amino acids. Only CDR3 DNA is held: 42 bases, read in frame from base 1. This receptor was taken from a man between 50 and 70 years old who received an inactivated influenza vaccine. Donor details come from another sample of the same person, matched by shared clones. Material: CD4+ T cells sorted from PBMCs, obtained around 2 years after vaccination. Recombination linked TRBV3-1 to TRBJ1-2, and perhaps TRBD1 as D gene, on 5 matching bases. The CDR3 in this case is CASSQDRRAGGYTF. The DNA sequence follows: TGTGCCAGCAGCCAAGATCGCAGGGCCGGTGGCTACACCTTC.